This T cell receptor (beta chain) was recorded in a study of molecular identifiers for immune sequencing clone quantification. Germline V gives CDR1 MNHEY, CDR2 SVGEGT. V was trimmed by 6 bases and J by 4 bases, leaving 17 bases between them. The CDR3 sequence is 15 residues long. TCRdb recomputed calls from the PCR reads with MiXCR, one row per CDR3 protein. The repertoire holds under 600,000 distinct CDR3 sequences, with around 23% as singletons. Sorting isolated naive CD8 T cells as CD8+CD4-CCR7+CD45RA+ events. This chain links TRBV6-2 or TRBV6-3 with TRBJ2-3, with a possible D match to TRBD1 (5 bases). This sequence originates from a human donor in good health. Some libraries in this study had Jurkat cell RNA spiked in. The sample was naive CD8+ T cells from blood, with Jurkat cell RNA spiked in. Stated subset: FACS-sorted CD8+CD4-CCR7+CD45RA+ naive T cells. This chain's CDR3 is CASSLTVTVPDTQYF. DNA of the CDR3: TGTGCCAGCAGCCTGACAGTGACAGTCCCAGATACGCAGTATTTT.